The source of this TCR beta chain is a study of blood T cell repertoires in COVID-19. The CDR3 runs to 16 residues. Germline CDR1 SNHLY, CDR2 FYNNEI. V dropped 5 bases and J dropped 1 base, with 15 bases sitting between them. Assay: immunoSEQ multiplex PCR; the TCRdb copy retains only in-frame clones and omits some. The sample includes some 460,000 clones, roughly 90% of them seen just once. Enrollees, about 18 to 89 years old, lived in approximately 25 US areas. Clinical history as reported by participants underpinned cohort assignment. V usage is TRBV2 and J usage is TRBJ1-3; D gene ambiguous. Material: PBMCs or T cells enriched from blood (not recorded which). This TCR came from a woman aged 18 to 35 who had recovered from COVID-19. The CDR3 loop reads CASSRSKPNSGNTIYF. CDR3 sequence (DNA): TGTGCCAGCAGTAGGAGCAAGCCAAATTCTGGAAACACCATATATTTT. Full variable domain (outside the CDR3, taken from reference TRBV2 and TRBJ1-3): EPEVTQTPSHQVTQMGQEVILRCVPISNHLYFYWYRQILGQKVEFLVSFYNNEISEKSEIFDDQFSVERPDGSNFTLKIRSTKLEDSAMYFCASSRSKPNSGNTIYFGEGSWLTVV.